This is a list of T cell receptor beta chains from one sample in a study of T cells after yellow fever vaccination. TCRdb recomputed calls from the 5' RACE reads with MiXCR, one row per CDR3 protein. The profile shows about 140,000 distinct CDR3 sequences, 6.6% of them singletons. Sample: CD4+ T cells sorted from PBMCs, taken 10 days after the yellow fever booster vaccination. The receptors originated from a young man who received the YFV17D yellow fever vaccine. Both conserved end residues are part of each CDR3. The order of the fields is V gene, J gene, clone size, CDR3 protein. Where a row states a size, it is once, few, many or the class of an expanded clone; other rows omit it.

V gene: TRBV4-1; J gene: TRBJ2-1; clone size: many; CDR3 protein: CASSQDGSSAYNEQFF
V gene: TRBV12-3/TRBV12-4; J gene: TRBJ2-3; clone size: many; CDR3 protein: CASRVTSGRDTQYF
V gene: TRBV20-1; J gene: TRBJ2-5; clone size: many; CDR3 protein: CSAPKAGGRETQYF
V gene: TRBV6-2/TRBV6-3; J gene: TRBJ2-1; clone size: many; CDR3 protein: CASSHGSEQFF
V gene: TRBV9; J gene: TRBJ1-1; clone size: many; CDR3 protein: CASSARDRGPYTEAFF
V gene: TRBV28; J gene: TRBJ1-2; clone size: many; CDR3 protein: CASSLYQGLYGYTF
V gene: TRBV4-3; J gene: TRBJ1-5; clone size: many; CDR3 protein: CASSLDHLSNQPQHF
V gene: TRBV5-5; J gene: TRBJ1-1; clone size: many; CDR3 protein: CASSLTGQMNTEAFF
V gene: TRBV15; J gene: TRBJ1-5; clone size: many; CDR3 protein: CATSRDWGNQPQHF
V gene: TRBV7-2; J gene: TRBJ1-4; clone size: many; CDR3 protein: CASSLPRGRFVGREKLFF
V gene: TRBV7-9; J gene: TRBJ2-1; clone size: many; CDR3 protein: CASTRTVSNNEQFF
V gene: TRBV19; J gene: TRBJ2-5; clone size: few; CDR3 protein: CASSSQGLALKETQYF
V gene: TRBV7-2; J gene: TRBJ1-1; clone size: NA; CDR3 protein: CASSFPGGNTEAFF
V gene: TRBV5-1; J gene: TRBJ1-2; clone size: many; CDR3 protein: CASSVGSGTANYGYTF
V gene: TRBV20-1; J gene: TRBJ1-2; clone size: many; CDR3 protein: CSAVGGQANYGYTF
V gene: TRBV30; J gene: TRBJ2-1; clone size: few; CDR3 protein: CAFTRESSYNEQFF
V gene: TRBV18; J gene: TRBJ2-5; clone size: many; CDR3 protein: CASSPNPDNQETQYF
V gene: TRBV5-1; J gene: TRBJ2-7; clone size: few; CDR3 protein: CASSLTNGASAEQYF
V gene: TRBV7-2; J gene: TRBJ2-3; clone size: many; CDR3 protein: CATAEAGTDTQYF
V gene: TRBV5-1; J gene: TRBJ2-2; clone size: many; CDR3 protein: CASRFGINTGELFF
V gene: TRBV5-4; J gene: TRBJ2-7; clone size: NA; CDR3 protein: CASSLAGPLGEQYF
V gene: TRBV6-2/TRBV6-3; J gene: TRBJ2-7; clone size: many; CDR3 protein: CASTRQNSYEQYF
V gene: TRBV4-3; J gene: TRBJ1-2; clone size: many; CDR3 protein: CASSQEGHYGYTF
V gene: TRBV5-1; J gene: TRBJ2-3; clone size: few; CDR3 protein: CASSPDRSDTQYF
V gene: TRBV2; J gene: TRBJ2-3; clone size: many; CDR3 protein: CASSGSGTVDTQYF
V gene: TRBV5-1; J gene: TRBJ2-1; clone size: NA; CDR3 protein: CASRSLAGYNEQIF
V gene: TRBV28; J gene: TRBJ2-7; clone size: many; CDR3 protein: CASSWLAGGHEQYF
V gene: TRBV29-1; J gene: TRBJ2-5; clone size: NA; CDR3 protein: CSVRLAGGMGETQYF
V gene: TRBV7-3; J gene: TRBJ1-2; clone size: many; CDR3 protein: CASSLSGTEPYYGYTF
V gene: TRBV11-2; J gene: TRBJ2-7; clone size: many; CDR3 protein: CASSRVTLQGASSYEQYF
V gene: TRBV3-1; J gene: TRBJ2-1; clone size: few; CDR3 protein: CASSQGGHNEQFF
V gene: TRBV2; J gene: TRBJ2-5; clone size: many; CDR3 protein: CASRGAEETQYF
V gene: TRBV5-1; J gene: TRBJ2-1; clone size: many; CDR3 protein: CASSLGWTSAYNEQFF
V gene: TRBV7-3; J gene: TRBJ2-3; clone size: medium-sized; CDR3 protein: CASSLQGASSTDTQYF
V gene: TRBV2; J gene: TRBJ2-2; clone size: many; CDR3 protein: CASSPGGTGELFF